The entry below gives a single T cell receptor (beta chain) sequence along with its context. Its matching antigen is unknown. The source of the sample is a study of blood T cells in healthy people across ages. Study-level points and caveats: Any conclusive comparison of naive versus antigen-experienced cells was prevented by using unsorted PBMCs. Long-lived donors carried more naive CD4+ cells and greater diversity than aged donors.

Each donor's blood draw was 8.5 to 10 milliliters of peripheral blood. Extraction of total RNA produced a minimum of 5 micrograms from each sample. A second about 6 to 12 cycle PCR used barcoded and J-beta primers. TCRdb fed the 5' RACE reads into MiXCR, producing one record per CDR3 protein. In the table there are roughly 1.5 million distinct CDR3 sequences, approximately 43% of which are singletons. The sequence derives from a woman between 18 and 29 years old in good health. Material: blood.

CDR3 protein: CSVGGNSGFGYGYTF. DNA for the CDR3: TGCAGCGTTGGGGGGAACTCCGGGTTTGGCTATGGCTACACCTTC. The rearrangement joins TRBV29-1 to TRBJ1-2; TRBD1 is a possible D gene (5 bases). V lost 4 bases to trimming and J lost 4 bases, with 19 bases between them. The CDR3 has 15 residues. Germline V lookup: CDR1 SQVTM, CDR2 ANQGSEA.